Shown below are 17 T cell receptor beta chains from a single sample sequenced in a study of T cell responses to AZD1222 COVID-19 vaccine. The method was immunoSEQ multiplex PCR; TCRdb's version includes in-frame clones alone and lacks a portion of them. The profile shows about 120,000 clones, approximately 87% of them singletons. The sample was peripheral blood, taken on day 0 of AZD1222 vaccination. The receptors stem from an adult in good health.

The J gene is TRBJ2-4, the V gene TRBV3-1 (or the pseudogene TRBV3-2); TRBD2 aligns across 7 bases. Germline CDR1 LGHDT, CDR2 YNNKEL (reference sequence). This CDR3 has 13 residues. Germline trimming cut 1 base from V and 12 bases from J; bases unmatched to any gene: 6. Written as DNA, the CDR3 is TGTGCCAGCAGCCAAGGGGGGACTACCTATCAGTACTTC. It specifies CASSQGGTTYQYF.

The chain uses TRBV5-1 and TRBJ1-2; no clear D gene. The CDR3 spans 13 residues. Germline CDR1 SGHRS, CDR2 YFSETQ. V was cut by 0 bases and J by 7 bases, with 10 bases left in between. The CDR3 DNA reads as TGCGCCAGCAGCTTGGGAGGCCCCAGTGGCTACACCTTC. Protein product: CASSLGGPSGYTF.

This clone was counted only a few times. The CDR3 protein is CARGTDSSYNSPLHF. CDR3 coding DNA: TGTGCCAGAGGGACGGATAGCTCCTATAATTCACCCCTCCACTTT. The chain has TRBV2 and TRBJ1-6; the D gene is possibly TRBD1 (5 bases). The CDR3 runs to 15 residues. V was trimmed by 9 bases and J by 0 bases, leaving 12 bases between them. Per the germline V gene, CDR1 is SNHLY and CDR2 is FYNNEI.

The V call is TRBV5-4, the J call TRBJ2-3, with 8 bases that match TRBD2. Germline V CDR1 and CDR2: SGHNT, YYREEE (reference sequence). This CDR3 has 15 residues. J gave up 5 bases and V 4 bases, and 9 bases lay outside the gene matches. CDR3: CASSRSGGLGDTQYF. The CDR3, as DNA: TGTGCCAGCAGCCGCTCGGGGGGGCTGGGAGATACGCAGTATTTT.

This clone showed up just a few times. At the DNA level, this CDR3 is encoded by other sequences in the same sample as well. V gene TRBV18 combines with J gene TRBJ2-7; weak D call: TRBD1 (6 bases). V gave up 0 bases and J gave up 4 bases, with 13 bases separating them. The CDR3 totals 15 residues. The germline V gene encodes CDR1 KGHSH and CDR2 LQKENI. The CDR3 DNA reads TGTGCCAGCTCACCACCAGCAGGGGCGGCTTACGAGCAGTACTTC. Protein: CASSPPAGAAYEQYF.

The CDR3 here is CASSSRGLKPQHF. The CDR3 DNA sequence: TGTGCCAGCAGTTCAAGGGGGCTGAAGCCCCAGCATTTT. The chain joins TRBV6-5 to TRBJ1-5; 7 nucleotides match TRBD1. Germline CDR1 is MNHEY and CDR2 is SVGAGI. This CDR3 comprises 13 residues. V was clipped by 4 bases and J by 8 bases; unmatched bases: 5.

The CDR3 loop reads CASSFRDRGSGYTF. The CDR3 DNA follows: TGTGCCAGCAGCTTCCGGGACAGGGGGTCTGGCTACACCTTC. This rearrangement joins TRBV5-6 to TRBJ1-2, with 11 bases aligning to TRBD1. The CDR3 consists of 14 residues. Per the germline V gene, CDR1 is SGHDT and CDR2 is YYEEEE. J gave up 7 bases and V 2 bases, and 4 bases lay outside the gene matches. The full variable domain, completed using reference TRBV5-6 and TRBJ1-2, is DAGVTQSPTHLIKTRGQQVTLRCSPKSGHDTVSWYQQALGQGPQFIFQYYEEEERQRGNFPDRFSGHQFPNYSSELNVNALLLGDSALYLCASSFRDRGSGYTFGSGTRLTVV.

The chain has TRBV6-4 and TRBJ2-2; TRBD2 might be the D (6 bases). This CDR3 spans 14 amino acids. With 3 bases removed from V and 1 base from J, the gap between germline ends came to 6 bases. Germline V gene data show CDR1 as MRHNA and CDR2 as SNTAGT. The CDR3 bases are TGTGCCAGCAGTGAGGGGGGGAACACCGGGGAGCTGTTTTTT. Encoded protein: CASSEGGNTGELFF.

The CDR3 here is CASSLSGGGVGEKLFF. The DNA for the CDR3 is TGTGCCAGCAGTTTATCGGGTGGGGGGGTCGGAGAAAAACTGTTTTTT. The rearrangement links TRBV28 to TRBJ1-4; D is possibly TRBD1 (5 bases). V was trimmed by 1 base and J by 8 bases, leaving 17 bases between them. Germline V gene lookup returns CDR1 MDHEN and CDR2 SYDVKM. The CDR3 extends over 16 amino acids.

This rearrangement joins TRBV11-2 to TRBJ1-1; D is uncertain. Germline V lookup: CDR1 SGHAT, CDR2 FQNNGV. Trimming cost V 5 bases and J 8 bases, with 9 bases left between them. The CDR3 spans 11 residues. The CDR3 DNA is TGTGCCAGCAGCCTCCCATTAGAAGCTTTCTTT. Amino acids: CASSLPLEAFF.

The chain links TRBV27 to TRBJ2-7; tentatively, D is TRBD2 (5 bases). The V and J ends lost 6 bases and 0 bases respectively, with 15 bases between them. CDR1 and CDR2 (germline): MNHEY, SMNVEV (reference sequence). The CDR3 is 15 residues long. CDR3 amino acids: CASRTSSGFSYEQYF. In DNA form, the CDR3 reads TGTGCCAGCAGAACTTCGAGCGGCTTCTCCTACGAGCAGTACTTC.

This chain uses TRBV5-1 with TRBJ1-2, with 8 bases fitting TRBD1. There are 15 residues in the CDR3. Germline CDR1 is SGHRS and CDR2 is YFSETQ. Trimming at V came to 1 base and at J to 1 base, leaving 3 bases not matched to a gene. CDR3 region: CASSLTDRVNYGYTF. The CDR3 DNA sequence: TGCGCCAGCAGCTTGACGGACAGGGTTAACTATGGCTACACCTTC.

The chain carries TRBV7-9 and TRBJ2-1; D is unclear. This CDR3 is built from 12 residues. V lost 2 bases to trimming and J lost 7 bases, with 6 bases between them. CDR1 is SEHNR and CDR2 is FQNEAQ in the germline V gene (reference sequence). This chain's CDR3 is CASSLSWNEQFF. In DNA, the CDR3 is TGTGCCAGCAGCTTATCGTGGAATGAGCAGTTCTTC. Filled out from reference TRBV7-9 and TRBJ2-1, the complete variable domain reads DTGVSQNPRHKITKRGQNVTFRCDPISEHNRLYWYRQTLGQGPEFLTYFQNEAQLEKSRLLSDRFSAERPKGSFSTLEIQRTEQGDSAMYLCASSLSWNEQFFGPGTRLTVL.

The J gene is TRBJ1-2, the V gene TRBV5-8; 7 nucleotides agree with TRBD1. The CDR3 contains 13 residues. The V segment lost 4 bases and the J segment 3 bases; nucleotides outside the gene matches: 3. The germline V gene has CDR1 SGHTS and CDR2 YDEGEE. The CDR3: CASSRDSDYGYTF. The DNA of the CDR3 is TGTGCCAGCAGCAGGGACAGCGACTATGGCTACACCTTC. The variable domain in full, completed from reference TRBV5-8 and TRBJ1-2, reads EAGVTQSPTHLIKTRGQQATLRCSPISGHTSVYWYQQALGLGLQFLLWYDEGEERNRGNFPPRFSGRQFPNYSSELNVNALELEDSALYLCASSRDSDYGYTFGSGTRLTVV.

This sequence joins TRBV2 and TRBJ1-6; the D gene is possibly TRBD1 (6 bases). The ends were cut back, 11 bases at V and 7 bases at J, with 21 bases in the middle. There are 15 residues in the CDR3. Germline-derived CDR1 and CDR2 are SNHLY and FYNNEI. The CDR3 loop reads CAVGEWDTENSPLHF. The CDR3 bases are TGTGCCGTTGGAGAATGGGACACTGAGAATTCACCCCTCCACTTT.

The V call is TRBV2, the J call TRBJ1-5; TRBD1 matches 7 bases. The germline CDR1 and CDR2 sequences are SNHLY and FYNNEI. This CDR3 contains 14 residues. The V segment lost 6 bases and the J segment 7 bases; nucleotides outside the gene matches: 9. The CDR3 region is CASRLDRAGQPQHF. CDR3 DNA: TGTGCCAGCAGACTAGACAGGGCGGGACAGCCCCAGCATTTT. Full variable domain (remainder filled in from reference TRBV2 and TRBJ1-5): EPEVTQTPSHQVTQMGQEVILRCVPISNHLYFYWYRQILGQKVEFLVSFYNNEISEKSEIFDDQFSVERPDGSNFTLKIRSTKLEDSAMYFCASRLDRAGQPQHFGDGTRLSIL.

The chain links TRBV18 to TRBJ2-1, with D unresolved. The CDR3 totals 13 residues. Per the germline V gene, CDR1 is KGHSH and CDR2 is LQKENI. With 3 bases removed from V and 3 bases from J, the gap between germline ends came to 6 bases. CDR3 nucleotide sequence: TGTGCCAGCTCACCCCCTAGCTACAATGAGCAGTTCTTC. It encodes CASSPPSYNEQFF.